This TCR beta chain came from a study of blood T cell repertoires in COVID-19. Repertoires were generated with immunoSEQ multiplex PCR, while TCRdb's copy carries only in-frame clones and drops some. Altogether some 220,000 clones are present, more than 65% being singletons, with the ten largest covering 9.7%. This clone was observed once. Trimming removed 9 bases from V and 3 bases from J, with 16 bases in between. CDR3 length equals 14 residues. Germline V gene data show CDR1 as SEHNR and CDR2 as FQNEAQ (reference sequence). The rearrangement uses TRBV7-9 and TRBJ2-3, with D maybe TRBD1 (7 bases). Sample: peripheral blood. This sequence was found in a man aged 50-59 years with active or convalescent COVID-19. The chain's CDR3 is CARQGGSWTDTQYF. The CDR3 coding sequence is TGTGCCAGGCAGGGGGGTAGTTGGACAGATACGCAGTATTTT.